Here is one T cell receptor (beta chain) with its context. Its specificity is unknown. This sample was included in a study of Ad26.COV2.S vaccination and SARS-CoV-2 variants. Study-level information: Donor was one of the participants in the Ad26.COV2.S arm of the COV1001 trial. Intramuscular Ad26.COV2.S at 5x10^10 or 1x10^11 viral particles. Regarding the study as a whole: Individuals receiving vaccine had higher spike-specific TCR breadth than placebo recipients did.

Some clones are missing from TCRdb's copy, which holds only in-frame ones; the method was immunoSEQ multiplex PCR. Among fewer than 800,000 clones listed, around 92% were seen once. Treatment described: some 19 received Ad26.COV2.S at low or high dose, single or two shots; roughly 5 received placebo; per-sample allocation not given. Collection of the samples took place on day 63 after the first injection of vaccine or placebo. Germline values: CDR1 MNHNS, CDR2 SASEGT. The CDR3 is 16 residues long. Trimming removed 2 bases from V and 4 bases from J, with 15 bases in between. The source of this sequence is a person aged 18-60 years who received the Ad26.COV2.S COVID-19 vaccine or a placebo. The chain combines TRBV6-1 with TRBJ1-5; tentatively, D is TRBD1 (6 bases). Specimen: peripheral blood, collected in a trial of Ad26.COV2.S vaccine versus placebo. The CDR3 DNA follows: TGTGCCAGCAGTGAACTACCCGGGACACCTAATCAGCCCCAGCATTTT. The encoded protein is CASSELPGTPNQPQHF.